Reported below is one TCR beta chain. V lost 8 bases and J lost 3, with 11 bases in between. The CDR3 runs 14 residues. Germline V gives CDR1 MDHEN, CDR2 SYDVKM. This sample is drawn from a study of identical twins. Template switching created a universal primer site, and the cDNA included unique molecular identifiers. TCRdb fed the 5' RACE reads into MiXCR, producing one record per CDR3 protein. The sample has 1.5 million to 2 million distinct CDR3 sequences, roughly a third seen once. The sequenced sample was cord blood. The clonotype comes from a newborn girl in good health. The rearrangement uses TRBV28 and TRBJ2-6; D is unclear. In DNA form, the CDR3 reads TGTGCCAGCGACCAATCGGGTGGGGCCAACGTCCTGACTTTC. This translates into CASDQSGGANVLTF.